Detailed here is one T cell receptor beta chain. The target antigen is unknown. J lost 8 bases, V lost 6 bases, and 9 bases had no gene match. This CDR3 is built from 14 residues. From germline, CDR1 is SGDLS and CDR2 YYNGEE. The source of the sample is a study of T cell responses to AZD1222 COVID-19 vaccine. Generated by immunoSEQ multiplex PCR, the TCRdb table keeps only in-frame clones and is missing some. There are over 110,000 clones in the sample; 93% occur only once, and 5.1% lies in the top ten. Study-wide points: A mostly white British donor set with more females was recruited, and clonal diversity was possibly underestimated. The reported proportion of spike-specific TCRs targeting unmutated variant regions was nearly half. Compared with day 0, the breadth and depth of the Spike-specific TCR repertoire rose significantly after two doses of AZD1222. Spike-wide vaccine-associated CD4 TCRs dominated at 160-218 and 743-854.

The chain employs TRBV9 and TRBJ2-1; TRBD1 agrees at 9 bases. Specimen: peripheral blood, collected on day 0 of AZD1222 vaccination. The TCR was taken from an adult in good health. The DNA of the CDR3 is TGTGCCAGCACCCGGACAGGGGACATGGATGAGCAGTTCTTC. Translation: CASTRTGDMDEQFF.